This record covers a single T cell receptor beta chain. The entry originates in a study of blood T cell repertoires in COVID-19. Between the trimmed V and J ends, which lost 3 bases and 6 bases, there was a span of 13 bases. Germline lookup yields CDR1 LNHDA and CDR2 SQIVND (reference sequence). The CDR3 runs to 14 residues. Assay used: immunoSEQ multiplex PCR; TCRdb lists only in-frame clones, some missing. The sample lists tens of thousands of clones, approximately 90% occurring once. The rearrangement joins TRBV19 to TRBJ2-3; TRBD1 is a possible D gene (6 bases). This TCR was sampled from an older man with active or convalescent COVID-19. Input material: peripheral blood. CDR3 bases: TGTGCCAGTAGTATTGCGAGGGGGTCTGATACGCAGTATTTT. Translation: CASSIARGSDTQYF. The full variable domain, its missing parts supplied by reference TRBV19 and TRBJ2-3, is DGGITQSPKYLFRKEGQNVTLSCEQNLNHDAMYWYRQDPGQGLRLIYYSQIVNDFQKGDIAEGYSVSREKKESFPLTVTSAQKNPTAFYLCASSIARGSDTQYFGPGTRLTVL.